This is a list of T cell receptor beta chains from one sample in a study of cytomegalovirus exposure and HLA in healthy donors. Profiled with immunoSEQ multiplex PCR; TCRdb holds only in-frame clones, not every one. The table lists 95,000 to 110,000 clones, around 72% of them singletons. The sample taken for sequencing was PBMCs. These receptors were obtained from a woman in her thirties or forties in good health and CMV-seropositive. The CDR3 runs from the conserved cysteine through the conserved F or W. A D gene is named only where the DNA matches it firmly. The size of a clone is reported for some rows only, either as once, few or many, or as a class for expanded clones.

.	TRBV9	TRBJ2-3	.	TGTGCCAGCAGCGTAGATGGGCGGGGCGACACAGATACGCAGTATTTT	CASSVDGRGDTDTQYF
.	TRBV29-1	TRBJ1-1	.	TGCAGCGGGGCAGGGAGGAGTCGGACTGAAGCTTTCTTT	CSGAGRSRTEAFF
.	TRBV7-2	TRBJ2-6	TRBD1	TGTGCCAGCAGCCGATCACCCGGGACAGGTGGGGCCAACGTCCTGACTTTC	CASSRSPGTGGANVLTF
.	TRBV6-5	TRBJ2-3	.	TGTGCCAGCAGTTACTCAAGGCCAGGGGTAACAGATACGCAGTATTTT	CASSYSRPGVTDTQYF
.	TRBV11-2	TRBJ1-2	TRBD1	TGTGCCAGCAACCACAGGGGAGCTAACTATGGCTACACCTTC	CASNHRGANYGYTF
.	TRBV27	TRBJ1-1	TRBD1	TGTGCCAGCCGGTACAGGGGGCCCTGGGCTGAAGCTTTCTTT	CASRYRGPWAEAFF
.	TRBV11-2	TRBJ2-3	TRBD1	TGTGCTAGCAGGGACAGTAGCACAGATACGCAGTATTTT	CASRDSSTDTQYF
.	TRBV9	TRBJ2-3	.	TGTGCCAGCAGCGTAATGGGGGGATCAGATACGCAGTATTTT	CASSVMGGSDTQYF
.	TRBV14	TRBJ2-1	TRBD2	TGTGCCAGCAAACTAGCGGGGACCCACAATGAGCAGTTCTTC	CASKLAGTHNEQFF
few	TRBV6-6	TRBJ2-2	TRBD1	TGTGCCAGCAGTTACCCAGGGGGAACCGGGGAGCTGTTTTTT	CASSYPGGTGELFF
.	TRBV30	TRBJ2-3	TRBD2	TGTGCCTGGAGTATGGCTAGCGGGCGCACAGATACGCAGTATTTT	CAWSMASGRTDTQYF
.	TRBV19	TRBJ2-3	TRBD2	TGTGCCAGTAGTATTGGCCCCCTAGCGGGAAGCACAGATACGCAGTATTTT	CASSIGPLAGSTDTQYF
.	TRBV6-6	TRBJ1-1	.	TGTGCCAGCCAGCGGGAGAGGACTGAAGCTTTCTTT	CASQRERTEAFF
few	TRBV2	TRBJ2-1	.	TGTGCCAGCAGTGTGCGGGACGGAGGAGAGCAGTTCTTC	CASSVRDGGEQFF
.	TRBV7-3	TRBJ2-5	.	TGTGCCAGCAGCCGGACACCACAAGAGACCCAGTACTTC	CASSRTPQETQYF